The rows below give T cell receptor beta chains drawn from one sample of a study of blood T cell repertoires in COVID-19. Produced via immunoSEQ multiplex PCR; TCRdb's table is partial and in-frame only. The sample carries about 310,000 clones, roughly nine tenths recorded once. Sequenced sample: PBMCs or T cells enriched from blood (not recorded which). These receptors were taken from a woman between 25 and 40 years old who had recovered from COVID-19. Each CDR3 is given with its conserved first and last residue. A D gene is named only where the DNA matches it firmly. The listing skips clone size in some rows; elsewhere it reads once, few, many or a size class.

J: TRBJ1-3; length: 16; V: TRBV11-3; D: TRBD1; size: .; CDR3: CASSLGGTASGNTIYF; DNA: TGTGCCAGCAGCTTAGGGGGGACAGCCTCTGGAAACACCATATATTTT
J: TRBJ1-5; length: 14; V: TRBV19; D: .; size: .; CDR3: CASSMLQGQRPQHF; DNA: TGTGCCAGTAGTATGCTGCAGGGGCAGAGGCCCCAGCATTTT
J: TRBJ1-2; length: 12; V: TRBV5-4; D: .; size: few; CDR3: CASSIGENGYTF; DNA: TGTGCCAGCAGCATTGGGGAGAATGGCTACACCTTC
J: TRBJ1-4; length: 16; V: TRBV10-3; D: .; size: .; CDR3: CAISAETEGGEEKLFF; DNA: TGTGCCATCAGTGCGGAGACGGAGGGAGGTGAGGAAAAACTGTTTTTT
J: TRBJ1-1; length: 13; V: TRBV12-3/TRBV12-4; D: .; size: .; CDR3: CASRSAFHTEAFF; DNA: TGTGCCAGCAGGTCAGCGTTTCACACTGAAGCTTTCTTT
J: TRBJ2-3; length: 14; V: TRBV2; D: TRBD2; size: once; CDR3: CASRAGGPTDTQYF; DNA: TGTGCCAGCAGAGCGGGAGGGCCCACAGATACGCAGTATTTT
J: TRBJ2-7; length: 15; V: TRBV7-9; D: TRBD2; size: .; CDR3: CASSTASGKTYEQYF; DNA: TGTGCCAGCAGTACGGCTAGCGGGAAAACCTACGAGCAGTACTTC
J: TRBJ2-2; length: 15; V: TRBV5-1; D: .; size: .; CDR3: CASSSMLIGTGELFF; DNA: TGCGCCAGCAGCTCCATGTTGATCGGCACCGGGGAGCTGTTTTTT
J: TRBJ2-5; length: 14; V: TRBV6-4; D: TRBD1; size: .; CDR3: CASSPTGAGETQYF; DNA: TGTGCCAGCAGCCCAACAGGGGCAGGAGAGACCCAGTACTTC
J: TRBJ2-1; length: 17; V: TRBV30; D: TRBD2; size: few; CDR3: CAWSVQLASGIYNEQFF; DNA: TGTGCCTGGAGTGTTCAGCTCGCTAGCGGGATTTACAATGAGCAGTTCTTC
J: TRBJ2-1; length: 12; V: TRBV7-2; D: .; size: .; CDR3: CASSLLAIEQFF; DNA: TGTGCCAGCAGCCTACTAGCAATTGAGCAGTTCTTC
J: TRBJ2-1; length: 16; V: TRBV18; D: TRBD1; size: .; CDR3: CASSPRTGSSYNEQFF; DNA: TGTGCCAGCTCCCCTAGGACAGGGAGCTCCTACAATGAGCAGTTCTTC
J: TRBJ2-7; length: 16; V: TRBV7-2; D: TRBD2; size: .; CDR3: CASSLSGRPFFYEQYF; DNA: TGTGCCAGCAGCTTGAGCGGGAGGCCCTTTTTCTACGAGCAGTACTTC
J: TRBJ1-1; length: 10; V: TRBV19; D: .; size: .; CDR3: CASGYTEAFF; DNA: TGTGCCAGTGGCTACACTGAAGCTTTCTTT
J: TRBJ2-1; length: 14; V: TRBV19; D: .; size: .; CDR3: CASSIGAGMNEQFF; DNA: TGTGCCAGTAGTATAGGTGCCGGTATGAATGAGCAGTTCTTC
J: TRBJ1-5; length: 14; V: TRBV10-3; D: .; size: once; CDR3: CAISAIRGEQPQHF; DNA: TGTGCCATCAGTGCTATACGAGGAGAACAGCCCCAGCATTTT
J: TRBJ2-1; length: 15; V: TRBV3-1/TRBV3-2; D: .; size: .; CDR3: CASSQDRGSYNEQFF; DNA: TGTGCCAGCAGCCAAGATCGGGGCTCCTACAATGAGCAGTTCTTC
J: TRBJ2-7; length: 15; V: TRBV18; D: TRBD1; size: .; CDR3: CASSPRDRGGYEQYF; DNA: TGTGCCAGCTCACCTAGGGACAGGGGGGGCTACGAGCAGTACTTC
J: TRBJ1-2; length: 13; V: TRBV5-1; D: .; size: .; CDR3: CASSWGGEYGYTF; DNA: TGCGCCAGCAGCTGGGGGGGCGAATATGGCTACACCTTC
J: TRBJ2-7; length: 21; V: TRBV4-2; D: TRBD2; size: .; CDR3: CASSRGTSGRGNSKLRYEQYF; DNA: TGTGCCAGCAGCCGGGGGACTAGCGGGAGGGGGAACTCCAAACTTCGATACGAGCAGTACTTC
J: TRBJ1-5; length: 15; V: TRBV28; D: .; size: .; CDR3: CASSLSGHSTQPQHF; DNA: TGTGCCAGCAGTTTATCCGGACATTCGACTCAGCCCCAGCATTTT
J: TRBJ1-5; length: 12; V: TRBV27; D: .; size: once; CDR3: CASCTLRGPQHF; DNA: TGTGCCAGCTGTACCCTCAGGGGGCCCCAGCATTTT
J: TRBJ2-7; length: 14; V: TRBV7-2; D: TRBD1; size: .; CDR3: CASSFTGGSYEQYF; DNA: TGTGCCAGCAGCTTTACAGGGGGCTCCTACGAGCAGTACTTC
J: TRBJ2-1; length: 16; V: TRBV6-4; D: TRBD2; size: .; CDR3: CASSDSGTSGTTIQFF; DNA: TGTGCCAGCAGTGACTCGGGGACTAGCGGGACCACTATACAGTTCTTC
J: TRBJ2-1; length: 13; V: TRBV21-1; D: .; size: .; CDR3: CASSNEGRNEQFF; DNA: TGTGCCAGCAGCAACGAGGGGAGGAATGAGCAGTTCTTC
J: TRBJ2-3; length: 16; V: TRBV5-1; D: TRBD2; size: .; CDR3: CASSLGTSGNTDTQYF; DNA: TGCGCCAGCAGCTTGGGAACTAGCGGAAACACAGATACGCAGTATTTT
J: TRBJ1-2; length: 12; V: TRBV27; D: .; size: .; CDR3: CATRANFYGYTF; DNA: TGTGCAACGAGGGCGAATTTTTATGGCTACACCTTC
J: TRBJ2-1; length: 13; V: TRBV11-2; D: TRBD2; size: .; CDR3: CASQAGERSEQFF; DNA: TGTGCCAGCCAGGCGGGAGAGCGGAGTGAGCAGTTCTTC
J: TRBJ2-7; length: 15; V: TRBV5-6; D: .; size: .; CDR3: CASSLGGPSSYEQYF; DNA: TGTGCCAGCAGCCTAGGGGGACCGAGCTCCTACGAGCAGTACTTC
J: TRBJ2-1; length: 18; V: TRBV7-2; D: .; size: .; CDR3: CASSITPTTPYRSNEQFF; DNA: TGTGCCAGCAGCATAACCCCAACAACCCCCTACAGGAGCAATGAGCAGTTCTTC
J: TRBJ1-3; length: 14; V: TRBV6-6; D: .; size: once; CDR3: CASTDTYSGNTIYF; DNA: TGTGCCAGCACAGACACTTACTCTGGAAACACCATATATTTT
J: TRBJ1-1; length: 13; V: TRBV10-3; D: .; size: .; CDR3: CATRDDEGTEAFF; DNA: TGTGCCACCCGAGACGATGAGGGAACTGAAGCTTTCTTT
J: TRBJ1-2; length: 16; V: TRBV27; D: .; size: .; CDR3: CASSLRVGQSPYGYTF; DNA: TGTGCCAGCAGTTTAAGGGTAGGACAGAGCCCCTATGGCTACACCTTC
J: TRBJ1-2; length: 16; V: TRBV9; D: TRBD1; size: .; CDR3: CASSNRTSTGGYGYTF; DNA: TGTGCCAGCAGCAACCGCACCTCGACAGGGGGCTATGGCTACACCTTC
J: TRBJ2-3; length: 15; V: TRBV7-2; D: TRBD2; size: .; CDR3: CASSLVGLAGDTQYF; DNA: TGTGCCAGCAGCTTAGTAGGCCTAGCGGGAGATACGCAGTATTTT
J: TRBJ1-2; length: 14; V: TRBV19; D: .; size: .; CDR3: CASSMGGRNYGYTF; DNA: TGTGCCAGTAGTATGGGGGGAAGAAACTATGGCTACACCTTC
J: TRBJ2-3; length: 18; V: TRBV24-1; D: .; size: once; CDR3: CATSDFRNGQHYTDTQYF; DNA: TGTGCCACCAGTGATTTCCGAAACGGACAGCACTACACAGATACGCAGTATTTT